Shown below are 26 T cell receptor beta chains from a single sample sequenced in a study of blood T cell repertoires in COVID-19. This table comes from immunoSEQ multiplex PCR, and its TCRdb copy is limited to in-frame clones, with some not included. The repertoire holds fewer than 300,000 clones, with roughly 86% as singletons. The sample was peripheral blood. The receptors shown here come from a man aged 18 to 29 with active or convalescent COVID-19.

This clone turned up a few times. The V and J genes are TRBV7-2 and TRBJ1-3; D is unclear. Germline assignment: CDR1 SGHTA and CDR2 FQGNSA. The CDR3 extends over 16 amino acids. Trimming cost V 0 bases and J 0 bases, with 9 bases left between them. CDR3 loop: CASSLAAVDSGNTIYF. In DNA form, the CDR3 reads TGTGCCAGCAGCTTAGCGGCAGTTGACTCTGGAAACACCATATATTTT. Looking up the rest from reference TRBV7-2 and TRBJ1-3 gives the full variable domain: GAGVSQSPSNKVTEKGKDVELRCDPISGHTALYWYRQSLGQGLEFLIYFQGNSAPDKSGLPSDRFSAERTGGSVSTLTIQRTQQEDSAVYLCASSLAAVDSGNTIYFGEGSWLTVV.

The chain recombines TRBV5-6 with TRBJ1-2; 8 bases agree with TRBD1. CDR3 length: 12 residues. CDR1 and CDR2 (germline): SGHDT, YYEEEE. V lost 6 bases to trimming and J lost 6 bases; unmatched junction nucleotides: 4. The CDR3 region has the DNA TGTGCCAGCATCGGGACAGGCCATGGCTACACCTTC. Its translation: CASIGTGHGYTF.

The V and J genes are TRBV15 and TRBJ1-1, with no clear D. V was cut by 1 base and J by 2 bases, with 8 bases left in between. CDR1 is LNHNV, CDR2 YYDKDF, per germline (reference sequence). The CDR3 runs to 14 residues. The CDR3 DNA is TGTGCCACCAGCAGAGCGGGAGCTAACACTGAAGCTTTCTTT. This translates into CATSRAGANTEAFF.

The CDR3, as DNA: TGTGCCAGCAGCCAAATCCTCTTGACAGGGGGATGGGGCGCTAATGAAAAACTGTTTTTT. Protein sequence: CASSQILLTGGWGANEKLFF. The rearrangement uses TRBV3-1 (or the pseudogene TRBV3-2) and TRBJ1-4; 9 bases are shared with TRBD1. CDR3 length: 20 amino acids. Germline V gene sequence: CDR1 LGHDT, CDR2 YNNKEL (reference sequence). Germline trimming cut 2 bases from V and 3 bases from J; bases unmatched to any gene: 16.

The V gene is TRBV19, the J gene TRBJ2-5; 7 bases are shared with TRBD1. The junction had 15 bases not matched to a gene; V was cut back by 6 bases and J by 5 bases. This CDR3 is built from 16 residues. Per germline, CDR1 LNHDA and CDR2 SQIVND (reference sequence). This CDR3 is CASRGVTRDSVETQYF. The CDR3 coding sequence is TGTGCCAGTAGGGGAGTGACCAGGGACAGCGTGGAGACCCAGTACTTC.

The CDR3, as DNA: TGCGCCAGCAGCTTGGGACCCTGGGGGCATCAGCCCCAGCATTTT. The encoded protein is CASSLGPWGHQPQHF. The V and J genes are TRBV5-1 and TRBJ1-5; perhaps TRBD1 as D (6 bases). V was trimmed by 0 bases and J by 5 bases, leaving 12 bases between them. This CDR3 is 15 amino acids long. The germline CDR1 and CDR2 sequences are SGHRS and YFSETQ.

This clone showed up just a few times. The chain employs TRBV5-1 and TRBJ1-2, with TRBD1 identical over 9 bases. Trimming at V came to 4 bases and at J to 8 bases, leaving 12 bases not matched to a gene. There are 15 residues in the CDR3. CDR1 is SGHRS, CDR2 YFSETQ, per germline. CDR3 sequence (DNA): TGCGCCAGCAGCGCGGGACAGGGATTCTATGGCGGCTACACCTTC. Translated, it gives CASSAGQGFYGGYTF.

The J gene is TRBJ2-2, the V gene TRBV24-1; perhaps TRBD2 as D (5 bases). CDR1 and CDR2 from the germline V gene are KGHDR and SFDVKD. CDR3 size: 17 residues. The germline V and J ends were trimmed by 4 bases and 4 bases, with 18 bases remaining between them. The CDR3 bases are TGTGCCACCAGTGACCCTTACGGGGTAATTCCCACCGGGGAGCTGTTTTTT. Amino acids: CATSDPYGVIPTGELFF.

V usage is TRBV11-3 and J usage is TRBJ2-3; 7 bases are shared with TRBD2. Germline CDR1 is SGHNT and CDR2 is YENEEA. The CDR3 sequence is 13 residues long. V shed 4 bases, J shed 3 bases, and the junction held 1 base outside the gene matches. The CDR3 reads CASSWGGTDTQYF. CDR3 DNA: TGTGCCAGCAGCTGGGGAGGGACAGATACGCAGTATTTT.

V and J are TRBV6-6 and TRBJ1-3; D gene uncertain. Germline V gene lookup returns CDR1 MNHNY and CDR2 SVGAGI (reference sequence). V was cut by 5 bases and J by 3 bases, with 11 bases left in between. This CDR3 region has 14 residues. The CDR3 DNA follows: TGTGCCAGCAGTCGAAACTTGCTTGGAAACACCATATATTTT. This encodes CASSRNLLGNTIYF.

Only a few counts were recorded for this clone. The chain is built from TRBV27 and TRBJ1-2; tentatively, D is TRBD1 (6 bases). Trimming took 1 base from V and 2 from J, leaving 17 bases between them. The CDR3 is 17 amino acids. Germline CDR1 reads MNHEY; CDR2 reads SMNVEV (reference sequence). Here the CDR3 DNA reads TGTGCCAGCAGTTTATACCCGGAGACAGGATTAAACTATGGCTACACCTTC. Its translation is CASSLYPETGLNYGYTF.

The chain employs TRBV6-2 or TRBV6-3 and TRBJ1-1, with D possibly matching TRBD1 (6 bases). V lost 2 bases and J 3 bases, leaving 13 bases between the germline ends. The germline V gene encodes CDR1 MNHEY and CDR2 SVGEGT. The CDR3 spans 15 residues. The CDR3 is CASSYNRVVDTEAFF. Here the CDR3 DNA reads TGTGCCAGCAGTTACAACAGGGTTGTGGACACTGAAGCTTTCTTT.

This clone has only a few counts. CDR3 in DNA: TGTGCCAGCAGCCAAGAACTAGCGGGGGGCCGGGCACAAGAGACCCAGTACTTC. Its protein is CASSQELAGGRAQETQYF. The rearrangement links TRBV4-2 to TRBJ2-5, with 12 positions matching TRBD2. CDR1 is LGHNA and CDR2 is YNFKEQ in the germline V gene. V trimming: 0 bases; J trimming: 2 bases; junction bases outside the gene matches: 7. The CDR3 extends over 18 amino acids.

CDR3 residues: CAISIGHDTGELFF. CDR3 nucleotides: TGTGCCATCTCGATCGGACACGACACCGGGGAGCTGTTTTTT. The chain links TRBV6-5 to TRBJ2-2, with D maybe TRBD1 (5 bases). CDR3 size: 14 residues. V was shortened by 10 bases and J by 3 bases, with 15 bases between the two germline ends. CDR1 and CDR2 from the germline V gene are MNHEY and SVGAGI.

This clone was detected once. The chain recombines TRBV5-8 with TRBJ2-2; 7 positions match TRBD2. CDR1 is SGHTS, CDR2 YDEGEE, per germline. The junction had 11 bases not matched to a gene; V was cut back by 3 bases and J by 3 bases. The CDR3 covers 17 residues. CDR3 sequence: CASSWGTTRSYTGELFF. CDR3 DNA sequence: TGTGCCAGCAGCTGGGGGACTACCCGAAGTTACACCGGGGAGCTGTTTTTT.

The V and J genes are TRBV6-1 and TRBJ1-3; no firm D call. Germline loops: CDR1 MNHNS, CDR2 SASEGT. This CDR3 spans 14 amino acids. V was cut by 3 bases and J by 2 bases, with 8 bases left in between. The CDR3 sequence is CASSDWTAGNTIYF. For the CDR3, the DNA is TGTGCCAGCAGTGATTGGACTGCTGGAAACACCATATATTTT.

The chain combines TRBV19 with TRBJ2-3; 8 bases line up with TRBD2. CDR3 length equals 13 residues. Germline V gene lookup returns CDR1 LNHDA and CDR2 SQIVND (reference sequence). Trimming at V came to 10 bases and at J to 2 bases, leaving 5 bases not matched to a gene. CDR3 DNA: TGTGCCACCGGGGGGGTAGCCACAGATACGCAGTATTTT. Translation: CATGGVATDTQYF. The full variable domain, with the rest looked up from reference TRBV19 and TRBJ2-3, is DGGITQSPKYLFRKEGQNVTLSCEQNLNHDAMYWYRQDPGQGLRLIYYSQIVNDFQKGDIAEGYSVSREKKESFPLTVTSAQKNPTAFYLCATGGVATDTQYFGPGTRLTVL.

The chain couples TRBV4-2 to TRBJ2-7, with 8 bases fitting TRBD2. This CDR3 is 15 amino acids long. V lost 4 bases and J lost 2; bases outside the gene matches: 7. Germline CDR1 and CDR2: LGHNA and YNFKEQ. The CDR3 DNA reads TGTGCCAGCAGCCTGGGGGGCGGGGGGACCTACGAGCAGTACTTC. This sequence encodes CASSLGGGGTYEQYF.

V is TRBV4-1 and J is TRBJ2-2, with 10 positions matching TRBD1. The V and J ends lost 4 bases and 3 bases, in that order; junction bases with no gene match: 5. This CDR3 has 16 amino acids. CDR1 MGHRA and CDR2 YSYEKL come from the germline V gene. The CDR3 DNA reads as TGCGCCAGCAGCCTTCGGACAGGGGGTGACACCGGGGAGCTGTTTTTT. Translation gives CASSLRTGGDTGELFF.

This chain uses TRBV14 with TRBJ2-7; perhaps TRBD2 as D (5 bases). Between the trimmed V and J ends, which lost 3 bases and 3 bases, there was a span of 6 bases. This CDR3 spans 12 amino acids. Germline V gene sequence: CDR1 SGHDN, CDR2 FVKESK. CDR3 region: CASSHGIYEQYF. The CDR3 DNA follows: TGTGCCAGCAGCCACGGGATCTACGAGCAGTACTTC.

CDR3 sequence (DNA): TGTGCCAGCAGCTTGTGGTGGAACAGGGAAGTACAGCCCCAGCATTTT. Translated, it gives CASSLWWNREVQPQHF. The chain employs TRBV5-6 and TRBJ1-5; possibly TRBD1 for D (6 bases). The CDR3 loop spans 16 amino acids. Trimming removed 1 base from V and 7 bases from J, with 18 bases in between. Per germline, CDR1 SGHDT and CDR2 YYEEEE.

J is TRBJ1-4 and V is TRBV6-5; no firm D call. Germline V CDR1 and CDR2: MNHEY, SVGAGI. The CDR3 sequence is 14 residues long. The V gene lost 2 bases and the J gene lost 7 bases, with 11 bases spanning the gap. CDR3 nucleotide sequence: TGTGCCAGCAGTTACCTAACAGACGGTGAAAAACTGTTTTTT. Translated: CASSYLTDGEKLFF.

The rearrangement uses TRBV20-1 and TRBJ1-2; D call uncertain. The CDR3 is 11 amino acids. V lost 8 bases and J lost 8, with 15 bases in between. CDR1 is DFQATT, CDR2 SNEGSKA, per germline (reference sequence). DNA of the CDR3: TGCAGTCGGAAAGACGGGTGGGGCTACACCTTC. This gives the protein CSRKDGWGYTF.

The CDR3 reads CASSYSQSLGYTF. The CDR3 DNA reads as TGTGCCAGCAGTTACTCACAGTCTCTTGGCTACACCTTC. The V call is TRBV6-5, the J call TRBJ1-2; D gene unclear. CDR3 length equals 13 residues. Trimming cost V 0 bases and J 7 bases, with 9 bases left between them. Germline CDR1 MNHEY, CDR2 SVGAGI.

The CDR3: CASRRGISYEQYF. CDR3 coding DNA: TGTGCCAGCAGGAGGGGGATCTCCTACGAGCAGTACTTC. This sequence joins TRBV5-6 and TRBJ2-7; perhaps TRBD1 as D (6 bases). CDR1 SGHDT and CDR2 YYEEEE come from the germline V gene. The length of the CDR3 is 13 residues. Trimming pared 5 bases from V and 0 bases from J, leaving 9 bases between.

V gene TRBV2 combines with J gene TRBJ2-7; possible D gene TRBD1, 6 bases. The length of the CDR3 is 16 residues. The germline CDR1 and CDR2 sequences are SNHLY and FYNNEI. Trimming stripped 5 bases from V and 3 bases from J, with 20 bases between. This chain's CDR3 is CASSTRTESPFYEQYF. For the CDR3, the DNA is TGTGCCAGCAGTACCCGGACAGAGTCCCCGTTCTACGAGCAGTACTTC.